This record covers a single T cell receptor (beta chain). It lacks a known antigen. The sample holds no much larger clone one base away, and base qualities are not on file. The donors were included in the validation cohort of 120 subjects, a group kept apart from the approximately 650-subject first cohort. The data are from a study of cytomegalovirus exposure and HLA in healthy donors (dated by TCRdb to about 2017). Turning to the overall study: According to a later analysis, the 120 or so validation repertoires were produced on the same platform as the approximately 600 repertoires of the first cohort. The study aimed to test whether cataloging public T cell receptors could reveal signatures of past pathogen exposure. In addition to the first cohort of around 670 subjects, a separate validation cohort of around 110 different subjects was used. High-throughput TCR immunosequencing, statistical association of individual TCRs with disease status, and machine learning were combined to predict cytomegalovirus infection status.

The full study reports these points: A later analysis lacked HLA typing for the validation cohort, so it scored co-occurrence in that cohort across all 110 or so repertoires. Most TCR sequences were seen in very few donors, while some public TCRs were found in many individuals. According to the authors, the approach could potentially be generalized to other disease states and immunological phenotypes. Subsequent analysis determined that TCRs grouped into clusters in the first cohort also showed a tendency toward co-occurrence across the roughly 110 validation repertoires, and approximately 94% of cluster scores exceeded 0. A total of about 150 TCR beta chains were listed by the study as associated with cytomegalovirus. Three of the identified cytomegalovirus-associated TCR beta chains were confirmed in vitro to be specific for cytomegalovirus antigens. The classifier was reported to diagnose cytomegalovirus status with high specificity and sensitivity in both the original cohort and the validation cohort.

Library preparation used the immunoSEQ multiplex PCR assay. The original methods were these. A statistical classification framework was built for diagnosing cytomegalovirus status from the catalog of TCR beta chain sequences. Entries here come from immuneACCESS through TCRdb and include only in-frame sequences with V and J called. Some clones fail to appear in such tables; in the studies checked, an unresolved V gene covers under half of the shortfall, and the cause of the remainder is unknown. The V and J calls and the clone size are those of that table, but D and trimming were determined from the DNA. The sample profile shows about 220,000 clones; over 80% of them were found once. The ten largest clones represent 0.85% to 1.2% of the sample. This clonotype originated in a woman aged 18-35 years in good health and CMV-seronegative. The material sequenced was PBMCs.

The CDR3 region reads CASSLGAPSYNEQFF. The DNA reads TGTGCCAGCAGCTTAGGGGCCCCCTCCTACAATGAGCAGTTCTTC. The rearranged segments are TRBV7-2 and TRBJ2-1; the D gene assignment is ambiguous. The CDR3 measures 15 amino acids from cysteine to phenylalanine. Only the CDR3 DNA is retained, 45 bases long and in frame from the first base. The V and J ends are trimmed by 1 base and 0 bases, leaving 7 bases between them. From the germline V gene, CDR1 is SGHTA and CDR2 is FQGNSA. The full variable domain, completed from the reference TRBV7-2 and TRBJ2-1 proteins outside the CDR3, reads GAGVSQSPSNKVTEKGKDVELRCDPISGHTALYWYRQSLGQGLEFLIYFQGNSAPDKSGLPSDRFSAERTGGSVSTLTIQRTQQEDSAVYLCASSLGAPSYNEQFFGPGTRLTVL.